This TCR beta chain is drawn from a study of blood T cell repertoires in COVID-19. Trimming took 6 bases from V and 4 from J, leaving 12 bases between them. The germline V gene encodes CDR1 SEHNR and CDR2 FQNEAQ (reference sequence). This CDR3 is built from 14 residues. This clone was detected only once. The table came from immunoSEQ multiplex PCR; TCRdb's copy has only in-frame clones and leaves some out. The repertoire holds around 300,000 clones, 88% seen once, with around 4.6% in the top ten. The material sequenced was PBMCs or T cells enriched from blood (not recorded which). The chain couples TRBV7-9 to TRBJ1-4; D not certain. The source of this sequence is a man aged 25 to 40 who had recovered from COVID-19. The CDR3 sequence: CASRRAGDNEKLFF. The CDR3 DNA sequence: TGTGCCAGCAGACGAGCCGGAGATAATGAAAAACTGTTTTTT.